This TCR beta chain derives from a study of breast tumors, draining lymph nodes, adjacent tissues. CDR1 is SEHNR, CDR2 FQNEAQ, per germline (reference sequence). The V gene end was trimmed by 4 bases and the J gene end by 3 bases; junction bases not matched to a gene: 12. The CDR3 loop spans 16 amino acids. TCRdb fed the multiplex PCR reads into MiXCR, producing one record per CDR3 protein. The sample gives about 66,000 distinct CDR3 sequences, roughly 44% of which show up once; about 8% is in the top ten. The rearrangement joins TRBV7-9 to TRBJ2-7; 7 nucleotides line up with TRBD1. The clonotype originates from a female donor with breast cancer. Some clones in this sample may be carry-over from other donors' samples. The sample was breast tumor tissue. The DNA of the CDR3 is TGTGCCAGCAGCTCCCTGGACGGGACAGAGCTCTACGAGCAGTACTTC. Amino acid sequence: CASSSLDGTELYEQYF.